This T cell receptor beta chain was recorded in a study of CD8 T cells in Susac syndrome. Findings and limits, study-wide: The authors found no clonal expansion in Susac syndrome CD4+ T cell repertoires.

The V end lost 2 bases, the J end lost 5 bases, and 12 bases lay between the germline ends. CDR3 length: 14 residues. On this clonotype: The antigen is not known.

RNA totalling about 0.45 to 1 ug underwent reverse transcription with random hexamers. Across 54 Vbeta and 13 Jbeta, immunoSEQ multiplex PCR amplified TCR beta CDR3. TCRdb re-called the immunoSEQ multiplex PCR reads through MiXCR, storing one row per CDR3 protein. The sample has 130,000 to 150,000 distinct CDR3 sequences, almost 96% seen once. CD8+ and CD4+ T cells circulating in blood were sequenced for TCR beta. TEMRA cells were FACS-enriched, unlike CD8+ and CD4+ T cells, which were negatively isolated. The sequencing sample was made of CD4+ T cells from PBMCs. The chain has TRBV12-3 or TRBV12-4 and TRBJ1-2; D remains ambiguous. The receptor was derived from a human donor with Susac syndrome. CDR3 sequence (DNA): TGTGCCAGCAGTTTACGGGTTGTGGGTTATGGCTACACCTTC. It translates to CASSLRVVGYGYTF.